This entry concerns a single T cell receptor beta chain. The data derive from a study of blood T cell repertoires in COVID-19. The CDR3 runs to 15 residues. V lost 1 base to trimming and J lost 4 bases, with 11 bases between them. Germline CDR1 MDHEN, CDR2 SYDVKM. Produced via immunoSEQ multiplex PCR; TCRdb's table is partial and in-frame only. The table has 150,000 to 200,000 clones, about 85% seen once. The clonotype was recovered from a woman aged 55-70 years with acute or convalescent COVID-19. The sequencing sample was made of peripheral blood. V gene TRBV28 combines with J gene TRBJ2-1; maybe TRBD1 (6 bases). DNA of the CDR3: TGTGCCAGCAGTTTATCAGGCACAGGGTACAATGAGCAGTTCTTC. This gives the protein CASSLSGTGYNEQFF.